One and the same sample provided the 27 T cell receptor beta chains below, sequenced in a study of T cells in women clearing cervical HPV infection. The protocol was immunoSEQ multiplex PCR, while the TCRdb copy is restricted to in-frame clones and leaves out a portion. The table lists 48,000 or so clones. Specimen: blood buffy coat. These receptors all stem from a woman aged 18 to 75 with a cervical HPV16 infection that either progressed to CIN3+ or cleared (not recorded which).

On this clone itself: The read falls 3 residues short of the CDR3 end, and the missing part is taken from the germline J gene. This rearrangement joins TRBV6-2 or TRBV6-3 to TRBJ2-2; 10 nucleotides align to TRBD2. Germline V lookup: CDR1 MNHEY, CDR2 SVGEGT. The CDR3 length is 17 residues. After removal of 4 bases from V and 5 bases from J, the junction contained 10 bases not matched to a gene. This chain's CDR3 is CASSSSSGGGWTGELFF. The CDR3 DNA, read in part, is TGTGCCAGCAGTTCCTCTAGCGGGGGTGGTTGGACCGGGGAG.

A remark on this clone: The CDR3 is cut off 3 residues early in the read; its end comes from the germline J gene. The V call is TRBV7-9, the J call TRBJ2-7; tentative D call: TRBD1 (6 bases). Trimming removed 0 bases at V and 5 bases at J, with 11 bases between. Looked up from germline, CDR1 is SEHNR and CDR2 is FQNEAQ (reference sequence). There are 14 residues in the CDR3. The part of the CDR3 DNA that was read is TGTGCCAGCAGCTTAGCTCCAACAGGGCACGAG. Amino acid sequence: CASSLAPTGHE. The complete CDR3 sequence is CASSLAPTGHEQYF.

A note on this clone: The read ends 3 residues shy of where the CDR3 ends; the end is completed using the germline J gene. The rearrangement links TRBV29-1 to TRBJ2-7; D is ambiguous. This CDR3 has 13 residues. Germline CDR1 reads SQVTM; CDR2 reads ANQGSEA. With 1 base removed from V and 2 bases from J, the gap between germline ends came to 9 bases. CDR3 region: CSVEGARTYEQYF. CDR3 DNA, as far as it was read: TGCAGCGTTGAAGGGGCCAGGACCTACGAG.

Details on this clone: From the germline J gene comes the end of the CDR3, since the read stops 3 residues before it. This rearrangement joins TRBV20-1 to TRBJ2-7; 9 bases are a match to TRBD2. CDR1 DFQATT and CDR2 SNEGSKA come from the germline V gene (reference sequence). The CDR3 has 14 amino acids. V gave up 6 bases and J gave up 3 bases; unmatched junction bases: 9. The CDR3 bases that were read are TGCAGTGCGGGTAGCGGGAGAGGCTTCTACGAG. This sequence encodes CSAGSGRGFYE. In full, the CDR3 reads CSAGSGRGFYEQYF.

This CDR3 is CASSLVEAGRYEQYF. Partial CDR3 DNA: TGCGCCAGCAGCTTGGTGGAGGCAGGGCGCTACGAG. J is TRBJ2-7 and V is TRBV5-1, with D tentatively TRBD1 or TRBD2 (5 bases each). The CDR3 is cut off 3 residues early in the read; its end comes from the germline J gene. The germline gives CDR1 SGHRS, CDR2 YFSETQ. With 0 bases removed from V and 3 bases from J, the gap between germline ends came to 13 bases. CDR3 length: 15 amino acids.

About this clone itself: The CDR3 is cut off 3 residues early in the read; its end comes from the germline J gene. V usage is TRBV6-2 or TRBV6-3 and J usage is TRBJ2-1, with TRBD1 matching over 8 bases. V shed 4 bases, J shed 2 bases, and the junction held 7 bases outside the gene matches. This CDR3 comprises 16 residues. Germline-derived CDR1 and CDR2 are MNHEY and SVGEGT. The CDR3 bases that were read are TGTGCCAGCAGTTTTCCTCGGGACAGGACCTACAATGAG. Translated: CASSFPRDRTYNE. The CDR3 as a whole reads CASSFPRDRTYNEQFF.

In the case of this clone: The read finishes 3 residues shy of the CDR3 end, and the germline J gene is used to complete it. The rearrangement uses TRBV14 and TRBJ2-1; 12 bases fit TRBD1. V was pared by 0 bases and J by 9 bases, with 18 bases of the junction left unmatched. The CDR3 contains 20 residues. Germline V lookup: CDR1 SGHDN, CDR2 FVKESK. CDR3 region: CASSQDRPGQGAPGVIEQFF. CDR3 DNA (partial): TGTGCCAGCAGCCAAGATCGTCCGGGACAGGGGGCCCCGGGAGTGATTGAG.

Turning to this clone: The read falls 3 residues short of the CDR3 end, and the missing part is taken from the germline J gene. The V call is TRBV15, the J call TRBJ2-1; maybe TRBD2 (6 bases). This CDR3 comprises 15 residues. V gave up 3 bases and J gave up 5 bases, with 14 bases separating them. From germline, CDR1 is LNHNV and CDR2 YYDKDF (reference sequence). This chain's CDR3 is CATSRGGITDNEQFF. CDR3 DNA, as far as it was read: TGTGCCACCAGCAGGGGGGGTATCACAGACAATGAG.

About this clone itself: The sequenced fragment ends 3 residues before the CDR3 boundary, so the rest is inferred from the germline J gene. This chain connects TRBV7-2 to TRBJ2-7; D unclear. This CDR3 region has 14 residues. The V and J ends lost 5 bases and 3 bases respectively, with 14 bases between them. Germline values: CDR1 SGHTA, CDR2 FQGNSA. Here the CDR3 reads CASSAYSTHYEQYF. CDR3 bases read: TGTGCCAGCAGCGCATATTCTACCCACTACGAG.

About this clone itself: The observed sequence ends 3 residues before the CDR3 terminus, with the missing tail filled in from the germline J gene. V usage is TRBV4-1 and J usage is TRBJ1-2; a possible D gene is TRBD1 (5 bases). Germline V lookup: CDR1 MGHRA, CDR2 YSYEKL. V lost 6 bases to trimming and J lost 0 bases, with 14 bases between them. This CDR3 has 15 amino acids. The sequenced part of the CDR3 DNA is TGCGCCAGCAGGGCGGGGCAGGGCGCTAACTATGGC. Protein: CASRAGQGANYG. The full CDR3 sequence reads CASRAGQGANYGYTF.

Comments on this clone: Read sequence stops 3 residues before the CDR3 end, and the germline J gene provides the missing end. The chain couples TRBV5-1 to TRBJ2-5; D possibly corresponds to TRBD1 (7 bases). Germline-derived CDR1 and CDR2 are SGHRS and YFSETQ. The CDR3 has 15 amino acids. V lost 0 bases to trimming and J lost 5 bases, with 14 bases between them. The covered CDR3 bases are TGCGCCAGCAGCTTGGCCTTCTCAGGGGGGGAGACC. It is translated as CASSLAFSGGET. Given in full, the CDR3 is CASSLAFSGGETQYF.

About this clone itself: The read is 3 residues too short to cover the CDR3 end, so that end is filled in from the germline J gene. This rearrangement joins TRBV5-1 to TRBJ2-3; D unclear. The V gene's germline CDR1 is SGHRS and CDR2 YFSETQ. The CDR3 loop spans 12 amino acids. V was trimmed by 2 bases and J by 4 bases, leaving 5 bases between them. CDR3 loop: CASSFGSDTQYF. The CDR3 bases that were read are TGCGCCAGCAGCTTCGGGTCAGATACG.

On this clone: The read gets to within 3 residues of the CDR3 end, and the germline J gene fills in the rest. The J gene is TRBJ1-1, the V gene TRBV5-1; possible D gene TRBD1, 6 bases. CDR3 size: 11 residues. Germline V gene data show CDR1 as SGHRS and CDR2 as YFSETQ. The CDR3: CASSLTGRAFF. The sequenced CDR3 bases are TGCGCCAGCAGCTTGACAGGGCGG.

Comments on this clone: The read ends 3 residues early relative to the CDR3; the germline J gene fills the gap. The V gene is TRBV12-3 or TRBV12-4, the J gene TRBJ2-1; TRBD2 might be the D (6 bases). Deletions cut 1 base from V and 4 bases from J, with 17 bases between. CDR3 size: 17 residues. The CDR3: CASSLEVVGGVYNEQFF. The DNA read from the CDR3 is TGTGCCAGCAGTTTAGAGGTGGTGGGGGGAGTATACAATGAG.

CDR3 DNA, as far as it was read: TGCAGTGCTATCGGGGGGACTTACAATGAG. It translates to CSAIGGTYNE. The entire CDR3 protein reads CSAIGGTYNEQFF. J is TRBJ2-1 and V is TRBV20-1, with 7 bases identical to TRBD2. The read stops 3 residues short of the end of the CDR3; the missing end is completed from the germline J gene. The V and J ends lost 4 bases and 4 bases, in that order; junction bases with no gene match: 4. CDR1 and CDR2 from the germline V gene are DFQATT and SNEGSKA (reference sequence). The CDR3 is 13 residues long.

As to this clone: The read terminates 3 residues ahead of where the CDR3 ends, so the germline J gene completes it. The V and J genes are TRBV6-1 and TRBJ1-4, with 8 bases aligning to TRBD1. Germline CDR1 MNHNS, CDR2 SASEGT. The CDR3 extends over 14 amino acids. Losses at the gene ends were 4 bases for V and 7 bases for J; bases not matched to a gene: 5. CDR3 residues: CASSGDRGSEKLFF. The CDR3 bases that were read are TGTGCCAGCAGTGGAGACAGGGGCAGTGAAAAA.

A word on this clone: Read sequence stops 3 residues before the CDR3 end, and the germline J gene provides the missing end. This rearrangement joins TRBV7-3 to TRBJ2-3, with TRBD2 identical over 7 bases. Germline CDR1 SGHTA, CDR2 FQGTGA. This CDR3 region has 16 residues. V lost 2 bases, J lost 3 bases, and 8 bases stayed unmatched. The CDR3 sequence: CASSLSGGGLTDTQYF. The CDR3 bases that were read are TGTGCCAGCAGCTTATCGGGAGGAGGACTGACAGATACG. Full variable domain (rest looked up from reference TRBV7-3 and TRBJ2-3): GAGVSQTPSNKVTEKGKYVELRCDPISGHTALYWYRQSLGQGPEFLIYFQGTGAADDSGLPNDRFFAVRPEGSVSTLKIQRTERGDSAVYLCASSLSGGGLTDTQYFGPGTRLTVL.

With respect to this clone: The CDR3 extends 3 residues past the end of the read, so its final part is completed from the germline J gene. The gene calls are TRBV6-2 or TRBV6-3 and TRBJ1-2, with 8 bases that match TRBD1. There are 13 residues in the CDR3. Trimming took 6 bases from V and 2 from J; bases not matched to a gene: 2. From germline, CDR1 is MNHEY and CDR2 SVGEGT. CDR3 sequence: CASSWTGNYGYTF. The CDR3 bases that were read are TGTGCCAGCAGCTGGACAGGGAACTATGGC.

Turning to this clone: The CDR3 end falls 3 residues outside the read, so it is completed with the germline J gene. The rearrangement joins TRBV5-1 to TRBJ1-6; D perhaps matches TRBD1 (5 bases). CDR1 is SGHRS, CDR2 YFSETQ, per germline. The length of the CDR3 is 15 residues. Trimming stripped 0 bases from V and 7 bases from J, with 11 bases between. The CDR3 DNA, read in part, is TGCGCCAGCAGCTTGGGGCAGGGAACCAATTCACCC. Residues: CASSLGQGTNSP. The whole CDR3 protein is CASSLGQGTNSPLHF.

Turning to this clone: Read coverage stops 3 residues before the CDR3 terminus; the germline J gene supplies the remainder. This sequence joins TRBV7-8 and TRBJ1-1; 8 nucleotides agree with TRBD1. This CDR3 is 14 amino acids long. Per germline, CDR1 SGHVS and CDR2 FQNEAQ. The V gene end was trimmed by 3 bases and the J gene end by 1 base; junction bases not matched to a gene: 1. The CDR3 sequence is CASSFGQGNTEAFF. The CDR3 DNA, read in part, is TGTGCCAGCAGCTTCGGACAGGGGAACACTGAA.

The DNA read from the CDR3 is TGTGCCAGCAGGAGACAGGGAAATTCACCC. It specifies CASRRQGNSP. The whole CDR3 protein reads CASRRQGNSPLHF. The chain employs TRBV7-2 and TRBJ1-6; 7 bases agree with TRBD1. The read finishes 3 residues shy of the CDR3 end, and the germline J gene is used to complete it. Germline assignment: CDR1 SGHTA and CDR2 FQGNSA. Losses at the gene ends were 6 bases for V and 7 bases for J; bases not matched to a gene: 3. The CDR3 length is 13 residues.

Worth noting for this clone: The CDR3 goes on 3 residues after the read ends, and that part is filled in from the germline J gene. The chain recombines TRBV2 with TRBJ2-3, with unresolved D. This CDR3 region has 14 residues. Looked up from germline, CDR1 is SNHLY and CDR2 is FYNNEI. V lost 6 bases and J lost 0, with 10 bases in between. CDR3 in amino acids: CASRAFRSTDTQYF. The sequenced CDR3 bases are TGTGCCAGCAGGGCCTTCAGGAGCACAGATACG.

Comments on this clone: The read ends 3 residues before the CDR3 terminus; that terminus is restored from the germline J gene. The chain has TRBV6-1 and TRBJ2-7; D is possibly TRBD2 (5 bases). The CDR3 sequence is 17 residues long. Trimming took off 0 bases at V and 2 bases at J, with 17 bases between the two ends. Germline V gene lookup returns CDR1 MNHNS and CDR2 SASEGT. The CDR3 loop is CASSEASTRAEAYEQYF. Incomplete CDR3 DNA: TGTGCCAGCAGTGAAGCCTCGACGCGGGCGGAGGCCTACGAG.

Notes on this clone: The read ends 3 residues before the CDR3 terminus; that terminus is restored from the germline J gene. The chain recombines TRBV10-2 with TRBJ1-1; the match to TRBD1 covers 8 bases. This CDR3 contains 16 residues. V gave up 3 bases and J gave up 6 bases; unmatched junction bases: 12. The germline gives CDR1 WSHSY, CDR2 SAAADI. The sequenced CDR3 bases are TGCGCCAGCAGTGACGGGCACAGGGGGAGAGGACCTGAA. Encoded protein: CASSDGHRGRGPE. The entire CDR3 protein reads CASSDGHRGRGPEAFF.

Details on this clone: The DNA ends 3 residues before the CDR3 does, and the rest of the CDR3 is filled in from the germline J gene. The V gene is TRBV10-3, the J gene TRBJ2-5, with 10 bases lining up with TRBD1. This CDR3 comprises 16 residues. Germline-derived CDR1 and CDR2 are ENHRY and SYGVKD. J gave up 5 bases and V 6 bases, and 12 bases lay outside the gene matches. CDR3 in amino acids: CAISPRDRGADETQYF. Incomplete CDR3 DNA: TGTGCCATCAGCCCCCGGGACAGGGGTGCGGACGAGACC.

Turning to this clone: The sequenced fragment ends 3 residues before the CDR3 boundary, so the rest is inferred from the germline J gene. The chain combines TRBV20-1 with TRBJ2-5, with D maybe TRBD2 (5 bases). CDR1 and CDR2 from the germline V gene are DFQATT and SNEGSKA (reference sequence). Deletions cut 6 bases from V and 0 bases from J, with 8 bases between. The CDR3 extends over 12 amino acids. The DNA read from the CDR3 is TGCAGTGCACTAGTATACCAAGAGACC. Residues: CSALVYQET. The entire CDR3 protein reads CSALVYQETQYF.

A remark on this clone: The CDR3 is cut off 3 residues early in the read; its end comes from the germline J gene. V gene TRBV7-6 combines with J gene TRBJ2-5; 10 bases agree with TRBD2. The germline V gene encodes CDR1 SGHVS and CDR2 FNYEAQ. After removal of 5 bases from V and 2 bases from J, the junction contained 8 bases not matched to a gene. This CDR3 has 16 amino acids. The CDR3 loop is CASSLGSSGGQETQYF. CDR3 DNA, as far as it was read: TGTGCCAGCAGCCTCGGGTCTAGCGGGGGACAAGAGACC.